This TCR beta chain was sequenced for a study of vaccination and CD4 T cells after COVID-19. Study information: The cells were exposed to overlapping spike peptides originating from SARS-CoV-2, HCoV-NL63, HCoV-OC43 and HCoV-229E for stimulation.

The Oncomine TCR Beta short-read assay was applied to DNA of cultured CD4+ T cells. Each CDR3 protein is one row after TCRdb ran MiXCR on the PCR reads. In the table there are 3,000 to 4,000 distinct CDR3 sequences, 24% of which are singletons. Treatment of the sample: roughly 10-day PBMC culture with coronavirus spike peptide pools or control peptides (ViraFEST assay). Study outcomes and limitations: SARS-CoV-2-reactive clonotype medians increased from roughly 21 to 40, not significantly. Spike mono-reactivity was found in 304 of 307 vaccine-specific clones from convalescent patients.

This clonotype was counted a few times. The antigen remains unidentified. This CDR3 is built from 16 residues. Germline CDR1 and CDR2: DFQATT and SNEGSKA (reference sequence). Trimming at V came to 6 bases and at J to 2 bases, leaving 13 bases not matched to a gene. Source: CD4+ T cells from blood, cultured in vitro, taken after SARS-CoV-2 vaccination. The V gene is TRBV20-1, the J gene TRBJ2-3, with 8 bases aligning to TRBD1. This TCR was sampled from a human donor who had recovered from COVID-19. CDR3 DNA sequence: TGCAGTGCCTCCCACCGGACAGGGTCAAACACAGATACGCAGTATTTT. Its translation: CSASHRTGSNTDTQYF.